This record covers a single TCR beta chain. The sample originates from a study of blood T cell repertoires in COVID-19. Study details: Specimens from acute and convalescent COVID-19 originated in the United States, Italy and Spain.

Germline V gene data show CDR1 as SNHLY and CDR2 as FYNNEI. V was pared by 8 bases and J by 2 bases, with 0 bases of the junction left unmatched. CDR3 length: 12 amino acids. In the source study's methods: Estimation of nucleated cell counts was performed using reference gene primer amplification. The assay was immunoSEQ multiplex PCR, and TCRdb's table has in-frame clones only and misses some. That table is the source of V, J and clone size, and D and trimming were worked out from the DNA. The sample yields fewer than 250,000 clones, 80% to 90% seen once. V gene TRBV2 combines with J gene TRBJ1-3; 7 nucleotides align to TRBD1. Specimen: peripheral blood. The clonotype was recovered from a woman between 50 and 59 years old with acute or convalescent COVID-19. CDR3 in DNA: TGTGCCAGCGACAGGGCTGGAAACACCATATATTTT. This encodes CASDRAGNTIYF.